This T cell receptor (beta chain) was documented in a study of blood T cell repertoires in COVID-19. Study as a whole: COVID-19 samples from acute and convalescent phases originated in the United States, Italy and Spain. T cells, B-cell-depleted T cells, or PBMCs supplied cDNA or gDNA.

Germline loops: CDR1 SGHNT, CDR2 YYREEE (reference sequence). This CDR3 region has 14 residues. Trimming stripped 4 bases from V and 1 base from J, with 12 bases between. In the original analysis: Amplification of reference gene primers was used by the study to estimate nucleated cell counts. TCRdb's copy holds only in-frame clones and misses some; the assay was immunoSEQ multiplex PCR. That table is the source of V, J and clone size, and D and trimming were worked out from the DNA. The sample comprises around 270,000 clones, around 87% of which are singletons, and about 2.1% rests with the top ten. This TCR derives from a woman aged 45-65 years with acute or convalescent COVID-19. Material for sequencing was peripheral blood. V and J are TRBV5-4 and TRBJ2-7; a possible D gene is TRBD2 (5 bases). CDR3 loop: CASSVNTGSYEQYF. The CDR3, as DNA: TGTGCCAGCAGCGTGAACACGGGATCCTACGAGCAGTACTTC.